This T cell receptor beta chain was identified during a study of OX40 agonist ivuxolimab in advanced cancers. Notes on the study in general: With doses of 0.1-3.0 mg/kg, partial responders showed among the lowest clonal expansion.

This CDR3 spans 15 amino acids. From germline, CDR1 is SSHAT and CDR2 FNYEAQ (reference sequence). TCRdb's table, derived via immunoSEQ multiplex PCR, lists solely in-frame clones and lacks some. This repertoire shows about 83,000 clones, 70% to 85% found once; its top ten account for around 6.6%. Notes on this clone: Its antigen is not identified. One end of the junction fails to match germline, which may point to a read error.

Material: CD4+ or CD8+ T cells sorted from blood, obtained in a trial of the OX40 agonist ivuxolimab. V gene TRBV7-7 combines with J gene TRBJ2-2; the D gene is possibly TRBD1 (5 bases). The receptor's source is an adult with an advanced solid tumor such as melanoma, head and neck, liver or kidney cancer. The DNA of the CDR3 is TGTGCTAGCAGCCAATGGACAACGAACACCGGGGAGCTGTTTTTT. It is translated as CASSQWTTNTGELFF.